This entry lists 11 T cell receptor beta chains sequenced from one sample in a study of control samples from healthy donors and cancer patients. Clones were sequenced by immunoSEQ multiplex PCR, and TCRdb holds only the in-frame ones, with some missing. The data contain some 96,000 clones, approximately 93% of them singletons. Material for sequencing was blood. Receptors were obtained from a young man in good health.

The chain joins TRBV11-3 to TRBJ2-7, with TRBD1 as a possible D gene (6 bases). The germline V gene has CDR1 SGHNT and CDR2 YENEEA. The CDR3 runs 13 residues. Deletions cut 0 bases from V and 7 bases from J, with 10 bases between. The CDR3 DNA reads TGTGCCAGCAGCTTAGACAGGGGTGGTGAGCAGTACTTC. It translates to CASSLDRGGEQYF.

The rearrangement links TRBV7-9 to TRBJ2-2, with TRBD2 as a possible D gene (5 bases). The CDR3 sequence is 14 residues long. Looked up from germline, CDR1 is SEHNR and CDR2 is FQNEAQ (reference sequence). The V end was cut by 8 bases, the J end by 3 bases, with 13 bases between. The CDR3 DNA reads TGTGCCAGCTTGGAGGCGAAGTACACCGGGGAGCTGTTTTTT. Translating it yields CASLEAKYTGELFF.

The chain has TRBV25-1 and TRBJ1-2; TRBD1 matches at 8 bases. The CDR3 is 15 residues long. Germline loops: CDR1 MGHDK, CDR2 SYGVNS. V lost 4 bases and J lost 5; bases outside the gene matches: 9. The CDR3 bases are TGTGCCAGCAGTGGATACTCCGGGACAGGTTATGGCTACACCTTC. Translation: CASSGYSGTGYGYTF.

This chain connects TRBV4-1 to TRBJ2-1; 11 bases are a match to TRBD2. V gave up 3 bases and J gave up 4 bases; unmatched junction bases: 11. The CDR3 length is 18 residues. The V gene's germline CDR1 is MGHRA and CDR2 YSYEKL. The CDR3 spells CASSQVDLGLAAYNEQFF. CDR3 in DNA: TGCGCCAGCAGCCAGGTCGACTTGGGACTAGCGGCTTACAATGAGCAGTTCTTC.

This sequence joins TRBV6-5 and TRBJ2-7, with D perhaps assigned TRBD1 or TRBD2 (5 bases each). Germline V gives CDR1 MNHEY, CDR2 SVGAGI. CDR3 size: 14 residues. Deletions cut 5 bases from V and 1 base from J, with 12 bases between. In DNA, the CDR3 is TGTGCCAGCAGTACCGGGACGCAATCCTACGAGCAGTACTTC. Its translation: CASSTGTQSYEQYF.

The chain has TRBV27 and TRBJ2-7; 9 bases map to TRBD1. Germline CDR1 and CDR2: MNHEY and SMNVEV (reference sequence). The CDR3 has 14 residues. V gave up 4 bases and J gave up 3 bases; unmatched junction bases: 4. The CDR3 here is CASSWRQGDYEQYF. CDR3 DNA: TGTGCCAGCAGTTGGAGACAGGGGGACTACGAGCAGTACTTC.

This rearrangement joins TRBV27 to TRBJ1-2, with a tentative D call TRBD1 (6 bases). V lost 3 bases to trimming and J lost 1 base, with 12 bases between them. The CDR3 covers 15 residues. Germline values: CDR1 MNHEY, CDR2 SMNVEV (reference sequence). CDR3 loop: CASSFAGVFNYGYTF. Here the CDR3 DNA reads TGTGCCAGCAGTTTTGCAGGGGTCTTTAACTATGGCTACACCTTC.

CDR3 amino acids: CASFPHGRGDEKLFF. The CDR3, as DNA: TGTGCCAGCTTTCCGCACGGGAGGGGGGATGAAAAACTGTTTTTT. The chain employs TRBV6-5 and TRBJ1-4, with a tentative D call TRBD1 (6 bases). Germline CDR1 is MNHEY and CDR2 is SVGAGI. V was shortened by 8 bases and J by 6 bases, with 19 bases between the two germline ends. The CDR3 loop spans 15 amino acids.

Comments on this clone: This same CDR3 is encoded by further DNA sequences in the sample. The rearrangement uses TRBV9 and TRBJ1-1, with a weak D call TRBD1 (6 bases). Germline V CDR1 and CDR2: SGDLS, YYNGEE. This CDR3 spans 14 amino acids. With 3 bases removed from V and 0 bases from J, the gap between germline ends came to 9 bases. In DNA form, the CDR3 reads TGTGCCAGCAGCGCCGACAGGCTGAACACTGAAGCTTTCTTT. Encoded protein: CASSADRLNTEAFF.

The chain carries TRBV14 and TRBJ1-1; D is unclear. CDR1 and CDR2 from the germline V gene are SGHDN and FVKESK. V was trimmed by 3 bases and J by 5 bases, leaving 16 bases between them. This CDR3 has 15 amino acids. In DNA, the CDR3 is TGTGCCAGCAGCCATATGCGGATCGGAGAAACTGAAGCTTTCTTT. Translated: CASSHMRIGETEAFF.

The chain carries TRBV30 and TRBJ2-2; D call uncertain. V was trimmed by 0 bases and J by 4 bases, leaving 12 bases between them. The CDR3 has 15 residues. Germline V gives CDR1 GTSNPN, CDR2 SVGIG (reference sequence). This chain's CDR3 is CAWSVKAIPTGELFF. The DNA for the CDR3 is TGTGCCTGGAGTGTAAAAGCTATCCCCACCGGGGAGCTGTTTTTT.